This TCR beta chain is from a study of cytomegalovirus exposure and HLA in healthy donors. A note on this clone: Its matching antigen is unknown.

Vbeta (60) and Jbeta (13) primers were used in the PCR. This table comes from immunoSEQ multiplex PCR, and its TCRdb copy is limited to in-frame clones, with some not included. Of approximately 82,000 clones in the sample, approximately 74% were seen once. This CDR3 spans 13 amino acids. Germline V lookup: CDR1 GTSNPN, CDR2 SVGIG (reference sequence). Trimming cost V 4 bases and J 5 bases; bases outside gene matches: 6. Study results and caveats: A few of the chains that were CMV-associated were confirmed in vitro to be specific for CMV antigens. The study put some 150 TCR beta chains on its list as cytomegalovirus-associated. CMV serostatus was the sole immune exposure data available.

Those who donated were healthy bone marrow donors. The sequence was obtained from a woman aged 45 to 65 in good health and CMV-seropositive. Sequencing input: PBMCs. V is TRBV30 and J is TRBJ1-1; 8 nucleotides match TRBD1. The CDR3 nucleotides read TGTGCCTGGATGGTCCAGGGGGCGACTGAAGCTTTCTTT. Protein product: CAWMVQGATEAFF.